This T cell receptor beta chain originates from a study of siplizumab effects on memory and regulatory T cells. V gave up 0 bases and J gave up 0 bases, with 4 bases separating them. The CDR3 runs to 14 residues. Germline V CDR1 and CDR2: SGHKS, YYEKEE (reference sequence). In the case of this clone: Its cognate antigen is unknown.

General study points: Assignment to unstimulated subsets succeeded for only a minor fraction of the alloreactive clones. Naive T cells appeared more diverse than memory cells and seemed to be major alloresponse contributors. Siplizumab produced a significant reduction in alloreactive sequences that were traceable to unstimulated CD4+ memory cells.

The data were produced by immunoSEQ multiplex PCR, yet TCRdb's version contains in-frame clones alone and is incomplete. The repertoire has about 110,000 clones, about nine tenths of them found once; the top ten carry under 1.5%. Sequenced input: CD4+ T cells sorted from blood. This clonotype was sampled from a human donor in good health. This chain connects TRBV5-5 to TRBJ1-3; D is unclear. DNA of the CDR3: TGTGCCAGCAGCTTGGGTGTCTCTGGAAACACCATATATTTT. Translation: CASSLGVSGNTIYF. Together with reference TRBV5-5 and TRBJ1-3, the CDR3 gives the full variable domain: DAGVTQSPTHLIKTRGQQVTLRCSPISGHKSVSWYQQVLGQGPQFIFQYYEKEERGRGNFPDRFSARQFPNYSSELNVNALLLGDSALYLCASSLGVSGNTIYFGEGSWLTVV.